This T cell receptor beta chain was sequenced in a study of T-cell reconstitution after alpha-beta-depleted transplantation in children. V was trimmed by 0 bases and J by 4 bases, leaving 13 bases between them. The germline CDR1 and CDR2 sequences are SGHRS and YFSETQ. The CDR3 sequence is 15 residues long. For TCRbeta, the library was prepared with unique molecular identifiers. TCRdb called the PCR reads again in MiXCR, with one record for every CDR3 protein. The table has 500,000 to 600,000 distinct CDR3 sequences, 25% to 30% seen once; the top ten hold under 45%. Sequencing was performed on PBMCs, taken before TCRalphabeta/CD19-depleted stem cell transplant. The genes are TRBV5-1 and TRBJ1-2; TRBD1 might be the D (5 bases). The TCR sequence derives from a boy less than two years old with Wiskott-Aldrich syndrome, due to receive a stem cell transplant. CDR3 in amino acids: CASSLGGRTLYGYTF. The CDR3 nucleotides read TGCGCCAGCAGCTTGGGGGGACGGACCCTCTATGGCTACACCTTC.